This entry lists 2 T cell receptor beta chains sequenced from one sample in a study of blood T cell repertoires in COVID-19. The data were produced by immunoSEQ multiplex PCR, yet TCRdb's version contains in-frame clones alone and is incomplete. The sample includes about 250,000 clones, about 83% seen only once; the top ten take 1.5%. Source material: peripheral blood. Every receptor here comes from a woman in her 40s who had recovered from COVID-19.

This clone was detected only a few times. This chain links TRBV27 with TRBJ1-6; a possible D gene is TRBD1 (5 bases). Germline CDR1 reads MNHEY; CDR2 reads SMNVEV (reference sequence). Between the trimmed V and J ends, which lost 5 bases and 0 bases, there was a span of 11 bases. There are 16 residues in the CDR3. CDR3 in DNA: TGTGCCAGCAGTCCCAAAGGACACTCCTATAATTCACCCCTCCACTTT. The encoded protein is CASSPKGHSYNSPLHF.

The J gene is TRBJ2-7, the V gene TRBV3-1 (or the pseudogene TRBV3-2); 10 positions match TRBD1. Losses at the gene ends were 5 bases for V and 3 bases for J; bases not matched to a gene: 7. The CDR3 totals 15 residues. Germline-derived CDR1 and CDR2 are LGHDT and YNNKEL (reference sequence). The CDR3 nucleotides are TGTGCCAGCAGCGCCCGGACAGGGGGTCTCTACGAGCAGTACTTC. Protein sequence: CASSARTGGLYEQYF.